The clone carrying this T cell receptor beta chain appeared a single time. The CDR3 is 14 residues long. CDR1 LGHNA and CDR2 YSLEER come from the germline V gene. V lost 0 bases, J lost 2 bases, and 8 bases lay in between. Some clones are missing from TCRdb's copy, which holds only in-frame ones; the method was immunoSEQ multiplex PCR. The top ten hold 6.5% to 7% of the sample, which has some 350,000 clones, around 90% seen once. The entry originates in a study of blood T cell repertoires in COVID-19. Background on the study: Samples taken during acute and convalescent COVID-19 were collected in the United States, Italy and Spain.

This rearrangement joins TRBV4-3 to TRBJ2-7, with D tentatively TRBD2 (5 bases). The receptor comes from a man younger than 30 with active or convalescent COVID-19. The sample was peripheral blood. DNA for the CDR3: TGCGCCAGCAGCCAAGATCGGGGTCCCTACGAGCAGTACTTC. Its translation is CASSQDRGPYEQYF.